Given below is one T cell receptor (beta chain) in context. The antigen remains unidentified. The data stem from a study of early T cells in non-severe SARS-CoV-2 infection. Study context: Sequenced bulk RNA came from whole blood that was unsorted, and chains were unpaired. Study results and caveats: Matching results from VDJdb favored anti-spike CD8 responses, leaving private and CD4 specificities undetected.

Germline lookup yields CDR1 SGHTA and CDR2 FQGNSA. Trimming stripped 1 base from V and 6 bases from J, with 10 bases between. The CDR3 totals 13 residues. Researchers attached unique molecular identifiers to individual cDNA molecules. Each CDR3 protein is one row after TCRdb ran MiXCR on the 5' RACE reads. The table includes about 46,000 distinct CDR3 sequences, more than 4.5% detected once. V usage is TRBV7-2 and J usage is TRBJ2-7; D unresolved. The sample here was whole blood, taken at baseline. This TCR came from an adult who was a healthcare worker with PCR-confirmed SARS-CoV-2 infection or an uninfected control (not recorded which). CDR3 DNA sequence: TGTGCCAGCAGCTTAGTGAGCGCCGGCGAGCAGTACTTC. Its protein is CASSLVSAGEQYF.